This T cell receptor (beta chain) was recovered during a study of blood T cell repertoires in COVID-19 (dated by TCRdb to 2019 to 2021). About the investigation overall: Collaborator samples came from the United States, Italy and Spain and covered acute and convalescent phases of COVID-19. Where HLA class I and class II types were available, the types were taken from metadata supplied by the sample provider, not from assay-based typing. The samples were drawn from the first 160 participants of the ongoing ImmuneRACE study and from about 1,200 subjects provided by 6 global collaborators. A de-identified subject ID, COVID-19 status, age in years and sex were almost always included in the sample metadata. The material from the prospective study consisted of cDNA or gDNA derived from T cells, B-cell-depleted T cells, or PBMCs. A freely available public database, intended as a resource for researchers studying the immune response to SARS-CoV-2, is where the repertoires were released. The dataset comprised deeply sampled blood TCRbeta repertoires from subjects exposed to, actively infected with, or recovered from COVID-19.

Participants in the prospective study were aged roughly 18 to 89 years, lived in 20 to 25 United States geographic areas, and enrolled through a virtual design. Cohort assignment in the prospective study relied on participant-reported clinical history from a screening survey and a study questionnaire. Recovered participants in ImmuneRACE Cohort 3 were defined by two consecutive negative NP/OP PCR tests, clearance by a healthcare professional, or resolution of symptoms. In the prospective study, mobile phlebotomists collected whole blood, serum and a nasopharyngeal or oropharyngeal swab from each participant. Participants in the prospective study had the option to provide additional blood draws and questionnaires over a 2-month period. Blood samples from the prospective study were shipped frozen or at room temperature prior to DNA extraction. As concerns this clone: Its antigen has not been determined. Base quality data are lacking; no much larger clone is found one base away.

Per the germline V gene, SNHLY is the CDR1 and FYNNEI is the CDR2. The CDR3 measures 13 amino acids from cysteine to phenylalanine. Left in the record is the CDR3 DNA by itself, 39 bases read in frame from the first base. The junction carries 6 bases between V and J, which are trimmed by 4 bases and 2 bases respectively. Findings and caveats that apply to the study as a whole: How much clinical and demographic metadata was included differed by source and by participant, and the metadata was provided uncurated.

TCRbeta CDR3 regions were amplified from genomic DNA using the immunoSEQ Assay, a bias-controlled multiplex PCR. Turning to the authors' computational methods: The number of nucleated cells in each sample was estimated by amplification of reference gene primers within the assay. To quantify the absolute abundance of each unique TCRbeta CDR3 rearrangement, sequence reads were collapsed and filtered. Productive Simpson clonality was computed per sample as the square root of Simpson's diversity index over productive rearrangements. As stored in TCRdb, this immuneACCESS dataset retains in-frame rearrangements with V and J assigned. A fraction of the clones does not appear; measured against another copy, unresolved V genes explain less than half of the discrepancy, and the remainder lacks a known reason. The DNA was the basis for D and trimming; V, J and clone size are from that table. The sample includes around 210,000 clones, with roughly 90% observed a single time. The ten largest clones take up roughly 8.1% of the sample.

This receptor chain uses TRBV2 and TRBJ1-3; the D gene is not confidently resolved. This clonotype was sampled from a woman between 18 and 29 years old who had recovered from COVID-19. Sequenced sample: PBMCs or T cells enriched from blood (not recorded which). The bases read TGTGCCAGCAGTGTTCAGACTGGAAACACCATATATTTT. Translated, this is CASSVQTGNTIYF. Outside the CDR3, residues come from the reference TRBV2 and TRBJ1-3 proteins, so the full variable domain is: EPEVTQTPSHQVTQMGQEVILRCVPISNHLYFYWYRQILGQKVEFLVSFYNNEISEKSEIFDDQFSVERPDGSNFTLKIRSTKLEDSAMYFCASSVQTGNTIYFGEGSWLTVV.